This TCR beta chain was captured in a study of T cell changes during pregnancy in multiple sclerosis. TCRdb's copy holds only in-frame clones and misses some; the assay was immunoSEQ multiplex PCR. The repertoire holds 10,000 or so clones, 83% seen once, with 15% to 20% in the top ten. After removal of 3 bases from V and 4 bases from J, the junction contained 4 bases not matched to a gene. Germline V gene lookup returns CDR1 MNHNS and CDR2 SASEGT. This CDR3 comprises 15 residues. This rearrangement joins TRBV6-1 to TRBJ2-7, with 12 bases matching TRBD1. The source material was CD8+ T cells from peripheral blood mononuclear cells, sampled in the third trimester of pregnancy. The sequence was obtained from a female donor in good health, enrolled as a control in a pregnancy study. For the CDR3, the DNA is TGTGCCAGCAGTGAGGGGACAGGGGGCTCATACGAGCAGTACTTC. Protein product: CASSEGTGGSYEQYF.